This T cell receptor (beta chain) was recorded in a study of T cell repertoires in cytomegalovirus infection. Concerning this clonotype: Its antigen remains unidentified.

TCRdb called the reads again in MiXCR, with one record for every CDR3 protein. The data show about 830,000 distinct CDR3 sequences, over 25% seen once. This TCR was sampled from a human donor in good health (CMV status not recorded). Some clones in this sample may be carry-over from other donors' samples. The sample consisted of cultured CD8+ T cells from PBMCs, taken from culture after CMV antigen stimulation.

CDR3 sequence reads: CASSIGQGADEQYV. In nucleotides, the CDR3 is TGCGCCAGCAGTATCGGACAGGGGGCGGACGAGCAGTACGTC. The chain combines TRBV5-1 with TRBJ2-7; 11 nucleotides match TRBD1. Germline CDR1 reads SGHRS; CDR2 reads YFSETQ. This CDR3 has 14 residues. The trim removed 5 bases at V and 5 bases at J, leaving 6 bases unmatched.